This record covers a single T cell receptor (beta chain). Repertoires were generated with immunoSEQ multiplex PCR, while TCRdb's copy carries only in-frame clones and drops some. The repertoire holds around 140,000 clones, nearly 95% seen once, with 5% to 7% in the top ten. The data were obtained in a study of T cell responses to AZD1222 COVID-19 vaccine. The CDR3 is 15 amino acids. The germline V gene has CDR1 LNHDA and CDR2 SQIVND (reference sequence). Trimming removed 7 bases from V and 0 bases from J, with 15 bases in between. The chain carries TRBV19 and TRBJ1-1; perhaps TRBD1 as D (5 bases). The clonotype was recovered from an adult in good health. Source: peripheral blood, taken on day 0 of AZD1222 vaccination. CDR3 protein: CASTVGGRMNTEAFF. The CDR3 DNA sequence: TGTGCCAGTACGGTCGGGGGTCGGATGAACACTGAAGCTTTCTTT.